These 3 T cell receptor beta chains were sequenced from one sample in a study of shared clonotypes between healthy human individuals. Naive CD8 cells comprised CD45RO-negative, CCR7-positively selected cells, excluding terminally differentiated effector memory CD45RA+ cells. TCRdb's table, derived via immunoSEQ multiplex PCR, lists solely in-frame clones and lacks some. The sample shows about 2,200,000 clones, around 93% of them seen only once. The sample consisted of naive CD8+ T cells from PBMCs. These receptors were taken from a man aged 18 to 30 in good health. Some clones in this sample may be carry-over from other donors' samples.

This clone was counted only a few times. The V call is TRBV6-1, the J call TRBJ1-1; no clear D gene. The CDR3 is 14 residues long. CDR1 and CDR2 from the germline V gene are MNHNS and SASEGT. Trimming pared 11 bases from V and 1 base from J, leaving 17 bases between. In DNA, the CDR3 is TGTGCCGACTCCGACCCCCACAGGAACACTGAAGCTTTCTTT. Translated: CADSDPHRNTEAFF.

The chain links TRBV4-1 to TRBJ2-7, with D unresolved. V was trimmed by 1 base and J by 3 bases, leaving 13 bases between them. Germline V gene data show CDR1 as MGHRA and CDR2 as YSYEKL. CDR3 length equals 15 residues. CDR3 DNA: TGCGCCAGCAGCCAAGCCAAGGGCCTCCACTACGAGCAGTACTTC. Its protein product is CASSQAKGLHYEQYF.

In this sample, this clone turned up once. The V gene is TRBV5-6, the J gene TRBJ1-1, with D maybe TRBD1 (6 bases). The CDR3 length is 13 residues. CDR1 is SGHDT and CDR2 is YYEEEE in the germline V gene. V lost 6 bases, J lost 7 bases, and 16 bases lay in between. The DNA of the CDR3 is TGTGCCAGCACCCCAGGACAGCCGAGTGAAGCTTTCTTT. Amino acid sequence: CASTPGQPSEAFF.